The clone carrying this T cell receptor beta chain was detected a few times. The data derive from a study of T cells of healthy individuals. TCRdb re-analysed the 5' RACE reads in MiXCR, keeping a single row per CDR3 protein. The sample lists tens of thousands of distinct CDR3 sequences; roughly 16% were seen once. The clonotype was recovered from a human donor in good health.

This CDR3 is CASSRRGGGTDTQYF. The DNA for the CDR3 is TGTGCCAGCAGTCGGCGAGGGGGGGGCACAGATACGCAGTATTTT. The chain links TRBV28 to TRBJ2-3; TRBD2 might be the D (7 bases). CDR1 is MDHEN, CDR2 SYDVKM, per germline. V lost 5 bases to trimming and J lost 1 base, with 13 bases between them. The CDR3 is made up of 15 amino acids.